One and the same sample provided the 3 T cell receptor beta chains below, sequenced in a study of T-cell reconstitution after alpha-beta-depleted transplantation in children. TCRbeta library preparation incorporated unique molecular identifiers. TCRdb reprocessed the PCR reads via MiXCR and lists one record per CDR3 protein. The sample has 380,000 or so distinct CDR3 sequences; about an eighth are singletons. This specimen was PBMCs, taken from the stem cell graft. The receptor source for this set is a human donor who donated a stem cell graft to a child with Fanconi anemia.

This sequence joins TRBV7-8 and TRBJ2-1, with TRBD2 identical over 12 bases. The junction had 6 bases not matched to a gene; V was cut back by 0 bases and J by 6 bases. The CDR3 sequence is 17 residues long. Germline CDR1 and CDR2: SGHVS and FQNEAQ. The CDR3 DNA reads as TGTGCCAGCAGCTTAGCGCTGGCTAGCGGGGGGGCCAATGAGCAGTTCTTC. Its protein product is CASSLALASGGANEQFF.

In its sample, this clonotype was seen a few times. The chain joins TRBV7-9 to TRBJ2-3; the D gene could be TRBD1 or TRBD2 (5 bases each). Trimming removed 5 bases at V and 6 bases at J, with 15 bases between. Germline values: CDR1 SEHNR, CDR2 FQNEAQ (reference sequence). The CDR3 sequence is 14 residues long. The CDR3 DNA follows: TGTGCCAGCAGCGGGACCAGGGTGAGGGATACGCAGTATTTT. This encodes CASSGTRVRDTQYF. Combining the CDR3 with reference TRBV7-9 and TRBJ2-3 gives the whole variable domain DTGVSQNPRHKITKRGQNVTFRCDPISEHNRLYWYRQTLGQGPEFLTYFQNEAQLEKSRLLSDRFSAERPKGSFSTLEIQRTEQGDSAMYLCASSGTRVRDTQYFGPGTRLTVL.

The rearrangement links TRBV5-1 to TRBJ1-1, with 7 bases that match TRBD1. The CDR3 is made up of 15 amino acids. In germline, CDR1 is SGHRS, CDR2 YFSETQ. Trimming at V came to 8 bases and at J to 1 base, leaving 11 bases not matched to a gene. In DNA form, the CDR3 reads TGCGCCAGTGGATCACAGGGGACCCCGAACACTGAAGCTTTCTTT. This encodes CASGSQGTPNTEAFF.